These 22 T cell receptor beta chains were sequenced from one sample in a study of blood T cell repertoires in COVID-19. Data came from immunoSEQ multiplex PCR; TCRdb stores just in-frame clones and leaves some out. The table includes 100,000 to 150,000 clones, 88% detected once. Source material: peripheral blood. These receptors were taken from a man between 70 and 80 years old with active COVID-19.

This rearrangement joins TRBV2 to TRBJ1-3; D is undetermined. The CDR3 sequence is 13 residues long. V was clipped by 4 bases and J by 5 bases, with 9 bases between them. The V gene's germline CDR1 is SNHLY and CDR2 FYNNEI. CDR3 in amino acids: CASSADFRNTIYF. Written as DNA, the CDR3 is TGTGCCAGCAGTGCGGACTTCCGAAACACCATATATTTT. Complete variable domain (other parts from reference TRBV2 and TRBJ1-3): EPEVTQTPSHQVTQMGQEVILRCVPISNHLYFYWYRQILGQKVEFLVSFYNNEISEKSEIFDDQFSVERPDGSNFTLKIRSTKLEDSAMYFCASSADFRNTIYFGEGSWLTVV.

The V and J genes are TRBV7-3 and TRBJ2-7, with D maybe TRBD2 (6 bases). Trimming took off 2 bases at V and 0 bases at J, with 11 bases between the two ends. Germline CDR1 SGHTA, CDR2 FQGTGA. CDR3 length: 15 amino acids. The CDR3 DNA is TGTGCCAGCAGCTTAGGCGGGGCTAGCTCCTACGAGCAGTACTTC. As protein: CASSLGGASSYEQYF.

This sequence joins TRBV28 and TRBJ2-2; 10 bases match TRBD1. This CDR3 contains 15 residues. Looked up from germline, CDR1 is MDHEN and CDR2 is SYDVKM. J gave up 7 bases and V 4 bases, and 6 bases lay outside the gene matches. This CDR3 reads CASSSTGGKGGELFF. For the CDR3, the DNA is TGTGCCAGCAGTTCGACAGGGGGCAAGGGCGGGGAGCTGTTTTTT.

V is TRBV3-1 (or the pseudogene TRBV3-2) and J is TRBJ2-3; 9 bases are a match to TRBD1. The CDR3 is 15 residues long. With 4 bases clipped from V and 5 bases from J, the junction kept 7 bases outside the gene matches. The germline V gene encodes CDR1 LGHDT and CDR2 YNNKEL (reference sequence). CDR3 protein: CASSPRDRVQDTQYF. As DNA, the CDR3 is TGTGCCAGCAGCCCCCGGGACAGGGTACAAGATACGCAGTATTTT.

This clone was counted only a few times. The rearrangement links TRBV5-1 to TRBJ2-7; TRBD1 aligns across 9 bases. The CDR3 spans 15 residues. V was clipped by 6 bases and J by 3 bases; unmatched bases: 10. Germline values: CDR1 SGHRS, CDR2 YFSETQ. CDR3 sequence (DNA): TGCGCCAGCAACATAGGGGGACAGGGAGGCTACGAGCAGTACTTC. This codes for CASNIGGQGGYEQYF.

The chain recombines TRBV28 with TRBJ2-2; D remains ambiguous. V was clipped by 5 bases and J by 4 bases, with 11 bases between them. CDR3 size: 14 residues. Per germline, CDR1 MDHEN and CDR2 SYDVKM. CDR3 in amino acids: CASSIRHSTGELFF. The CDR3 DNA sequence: TGTGCCAGCAGTATCCGACACAGCACCGGGGAGCTGTTTTTT.

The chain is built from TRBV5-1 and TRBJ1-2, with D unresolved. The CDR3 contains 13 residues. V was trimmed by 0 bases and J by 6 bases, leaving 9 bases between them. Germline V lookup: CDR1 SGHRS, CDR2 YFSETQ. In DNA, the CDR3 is TGCGCCAGCAGCTTGGGCGGGGAAAATGGCTACACCTTC. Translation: CASSLGGENGYTF.

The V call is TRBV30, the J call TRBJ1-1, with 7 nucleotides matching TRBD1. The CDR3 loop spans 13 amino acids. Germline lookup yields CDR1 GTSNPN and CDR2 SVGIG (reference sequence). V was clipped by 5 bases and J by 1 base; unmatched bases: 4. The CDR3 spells CAWDRASNTEAFF. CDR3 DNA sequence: TGTGCCTGGGACAGGGCTTCGAACACTGAAGCTTTCTTT.

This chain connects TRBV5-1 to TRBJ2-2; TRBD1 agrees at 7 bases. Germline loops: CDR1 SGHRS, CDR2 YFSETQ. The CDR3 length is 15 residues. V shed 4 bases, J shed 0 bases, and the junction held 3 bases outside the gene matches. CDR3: CASSVTGANTGELFF. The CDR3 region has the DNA TGCGCCAGCAGCGTTACAGGGGCGAACACCGGGGAGCTGTTTTTT.

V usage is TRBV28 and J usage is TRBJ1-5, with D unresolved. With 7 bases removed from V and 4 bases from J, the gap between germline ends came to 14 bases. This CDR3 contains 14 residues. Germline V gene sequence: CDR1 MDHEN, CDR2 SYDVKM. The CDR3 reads CASNEVADNQPQHF. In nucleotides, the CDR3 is TGTGCCAGCAATGAGGTAGCTGATAATCAGCCCCAGCATTTT.

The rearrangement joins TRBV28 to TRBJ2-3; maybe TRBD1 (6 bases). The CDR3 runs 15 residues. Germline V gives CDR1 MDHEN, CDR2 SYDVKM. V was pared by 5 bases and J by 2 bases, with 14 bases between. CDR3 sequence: CASSPGERSTDTQYF. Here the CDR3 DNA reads TGTGCCAGCAGTCCAGGGGAGCGGTCCACAGATACGCAGTATTTT.

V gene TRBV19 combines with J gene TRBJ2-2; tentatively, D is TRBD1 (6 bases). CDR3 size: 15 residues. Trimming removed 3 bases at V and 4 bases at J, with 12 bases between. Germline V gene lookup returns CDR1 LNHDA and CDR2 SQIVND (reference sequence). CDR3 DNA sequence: TGTGCCAGTAGTATCGAGAACAGGGTCACCGGGGAGCTGTTTTTT. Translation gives CASSIENRVTGELFF. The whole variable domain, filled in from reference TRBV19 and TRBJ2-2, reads DGGITQSPKYLFRKEGQNVTLSCEQNLNHDAMYWYRQDPGQGLRLIYYSQIVNDFQKGDIAEGYSVSREKKESFPLTVTSAQKNPTAFYLCASSIENRVTGELFFGEGSRLTVL.

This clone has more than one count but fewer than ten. DNA for the CDR3: TGCGCCAGCAGCCAAGAACTTGAGACGGGGTCCTACGAGCAGTACTTC. Translation gives CASSQELETGSYEQYF. V and J are TRBV4-3 and TRBJ2-7; possible D gene TRBD2, 5 bases. Germline V gene lookup returns CDR1 LGHNA and CDR2 YSLEER. The CDR3 is 16 amino acids. Trimming removed 0 bases from V and 1 base from J, with 13 bases in between.

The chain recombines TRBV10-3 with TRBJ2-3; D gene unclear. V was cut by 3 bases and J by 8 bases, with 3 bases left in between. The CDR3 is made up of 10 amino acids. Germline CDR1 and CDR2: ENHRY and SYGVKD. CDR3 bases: TGTGCCATCAGTGATCGTACGCAGTATTTT. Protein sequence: CAISDRTQYF.

The CDR3 protein is CASSPRGPTAQYF. The CDR3 nucleotides read TGTGCCAGTAGTCCCAGGGGACCCACGGCGCAGTATTTT. V and J are TRBV19 and TRBJ2-3; perhaps TRBD1 as D (6 bases). The V end lost 5 bases, the J end lost 10 bases, and 16 bases lay between the germline ends. From germline, CDR1 is LNHDA and CDR2 SQIVND (reference sequence). CDR3 size: 13 residues.

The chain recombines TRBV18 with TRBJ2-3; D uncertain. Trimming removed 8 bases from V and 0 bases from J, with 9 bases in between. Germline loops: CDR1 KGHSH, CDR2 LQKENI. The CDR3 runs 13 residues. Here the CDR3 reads CASLTSSTDTQYF. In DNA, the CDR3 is TGTGCCAGCCTAACTTCTAGCACAGATACGCAGTATTTT.

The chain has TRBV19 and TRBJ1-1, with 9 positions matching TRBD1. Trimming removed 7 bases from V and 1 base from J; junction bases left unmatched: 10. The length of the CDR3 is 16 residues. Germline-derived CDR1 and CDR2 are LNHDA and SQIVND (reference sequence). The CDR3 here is CASIVRQGQGNTEAFF. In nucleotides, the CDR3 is TGTGCCAGTATAGTCCGCCAGGGACAGGGGAACACTGAAGCTTTCTTT.

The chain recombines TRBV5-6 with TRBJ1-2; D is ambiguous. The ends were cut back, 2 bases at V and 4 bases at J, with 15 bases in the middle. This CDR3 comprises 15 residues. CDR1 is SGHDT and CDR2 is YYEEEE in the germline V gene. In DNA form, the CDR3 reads TGTGCCAGCAGCTTTCGCTGGGGAGCACCCTATGGCTACACCTTC. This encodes CASSFRWGAPYGYTF.

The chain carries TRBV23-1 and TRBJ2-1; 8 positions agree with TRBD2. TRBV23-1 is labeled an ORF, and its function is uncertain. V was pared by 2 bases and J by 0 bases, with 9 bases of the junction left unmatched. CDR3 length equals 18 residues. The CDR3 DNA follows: TGCGCCAGCAGTCAAGTTCAGCGGGAGACGAGCTCCTACAATGAGCAGTTCTTC. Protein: CASSQVQRETSSYNEQFF.

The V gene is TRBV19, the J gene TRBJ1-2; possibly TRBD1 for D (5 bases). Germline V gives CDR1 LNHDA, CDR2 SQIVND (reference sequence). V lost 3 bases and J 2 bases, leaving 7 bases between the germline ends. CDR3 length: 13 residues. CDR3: CASSIDRNYGYTF. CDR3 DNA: TGTGCCAGTAGTATCGACAGAAACTATGGCTACACCTTC.

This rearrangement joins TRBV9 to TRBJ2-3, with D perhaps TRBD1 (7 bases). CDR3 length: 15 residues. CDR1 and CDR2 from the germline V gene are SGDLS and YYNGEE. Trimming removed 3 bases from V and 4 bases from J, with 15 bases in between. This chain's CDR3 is CASSGGGGTADTQYF. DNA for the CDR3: TGTGCCAGCAGCGGCGGAGGGGGCACAGCAGATACGCAGTATTTT.

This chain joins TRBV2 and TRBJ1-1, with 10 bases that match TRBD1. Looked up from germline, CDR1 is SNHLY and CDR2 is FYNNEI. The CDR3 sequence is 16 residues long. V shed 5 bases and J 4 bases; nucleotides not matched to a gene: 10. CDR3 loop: CASSWRTGGRSTEAFF. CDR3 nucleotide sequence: TGTGCCAGCAGTTGGCGGACAGGGGGAAGGAGCACTGAAGCTTTCTTT.